This T cell receptor (beta chain) was identified during a study of blood T cell repertoires in COVID-19. In the study overall: From T cells, B-cell-depleted T cells, or PBMCs came the material, which was cDNA or gDNA.

In the authors' methods: Estimation of nucleated cell counts relied on the amplification of reference gene primers. Data came from immunoSEQ multiplex PCR; TCRdb stores just in-frame clones and leaves some out. For V, J and clone size, that table is used; D and trimming come from the DNA. This table holds more than 20,000 clones, approximately 86% found once. The germline gives CDR1 LGHNT, CDR2 FRNRAP. The CDR3 length is 15 residues. Trimming cost V 5 bases and J 0 bases, with 13 bases left between them. V and J are TRBV12-5 and TRBJ1-1; D is possibly TRBD1 (6 bases). The sequenced sample consisted of peripheral blood. This sequence was found in a middle-aged man with active COVID-19. The DNA for the CDR3 is TGTGCTAGTGGTCCTCCCAGGGGTTTGAACACTGAAGCTTTCTTT. Translated, it gives CASGPPRGLNTEAFF.